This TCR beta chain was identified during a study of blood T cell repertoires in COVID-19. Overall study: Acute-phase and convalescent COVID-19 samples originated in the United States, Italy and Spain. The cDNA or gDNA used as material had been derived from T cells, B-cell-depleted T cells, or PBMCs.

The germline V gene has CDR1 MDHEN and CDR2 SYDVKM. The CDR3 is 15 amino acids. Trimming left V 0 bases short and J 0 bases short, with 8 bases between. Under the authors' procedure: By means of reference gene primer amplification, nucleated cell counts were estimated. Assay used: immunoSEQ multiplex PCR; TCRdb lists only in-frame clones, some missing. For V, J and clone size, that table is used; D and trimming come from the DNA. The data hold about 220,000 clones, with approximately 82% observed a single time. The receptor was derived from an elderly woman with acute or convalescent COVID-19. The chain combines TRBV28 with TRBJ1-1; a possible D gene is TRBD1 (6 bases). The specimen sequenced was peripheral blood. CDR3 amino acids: CASSLWTGLNTEAFF. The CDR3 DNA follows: TGTGCCAGCAGTTTATGGACAGGATTGAACACTGAAGCTTTCTTT.